This passage covers 7 T cell receptor beta chains from one sample sequenced in a study of blood T cell repertoires in COVID-19. Clones were sequenced by immunoSEQ multiplex PCR, and TCRdb holds only the in-frame ones, with some missing. The table includes 250,000 or so clones, 65% to 85% detected once. The source material was peripheral blood. The receptors originated from a human donor in a cohort sampled during active COVID-19.

The chain couples TRBV18 to TRBJ2-1; TRBD2 is a possible D gene (6 bases). Looked up from germline, CDR1 is KGHSH and CDR2 is LQKENI. The V gene lost 6 bases and the J gene lost 8 bases, with 14 bases spanning the gap. The CDR3 extends over 13 amino acids. DNA for the CDR3: TGTGCCAGCTCCCCCCCGGAGGGCCATGAGCAGTTCTTC. The encoded protein is CASSPPEGHEQFF.

J is TRBJ1-1 and V is TRBV5-6, with TRBD1 matching over 7 bases. The ends lost 6 bases at V and 3 bases at J; junction bases unmatched: 8. The germline V gene has CDR1 SGHDT and CDR2 YYEEEE. The CDR3 is 14 residues long. This chain's CDR3 is CASTKGQGDTEAFF. The CDR3 DNA reads TGTGCCAGCACTAAGGGTCAGGGGGACACTGAAGCTTTCTTT.

The chain combines TRBV7-9 with TRBJ2-5; 11 bases map to TRBD1. The V segment lost 3 bases and the J segment 4 bases; nucleotides outside the gene matches: 4. This CDR3 region has 15 residues. CDR1 is SEHNR and CDR2 is FQNEAQ in the germline V gene (reference sequence). CDR3 DNA sequence: TGTGCCAGCAGCTTCACCGGGACAGGGGGAGAGACCCAGTACTTC. It translates to CASSFTGTGGETQYF.

The J gene is TRBJ1-2, the V gene TRBV6-5; D may be TRBD1 (6 bases). Germline V gives CDR1 MNHEY, CDR2 SVGAGI. Trimming shortened V by 3 bases and J by 0 bases, and 11 bases separated the two germline ends. This CDR3 has 15 amino acids. This CDR3 reads CASSYRGASNYGYTF. The DNA of the CDR3 is TGTGCCAGCAGTTATCGGGGGGCTTCTAACTATGGCTACACCTTC.

The chain has TRBV5-6 and TRBJ1-6, with a tentative D call TRBD1 (5 bases). The CDR3 has 15 residues. Germline V gene sequence: CDR1 SGHDT, CDR2 YYEEEE. V gave up 4 bases and J gave up 8 bases, with 16 bases separating them. The CDR3 DNA reads TGTGCCAGCAGCCTGGCGTCAGGGTTGCATTCACCCCTCCACTTT. It specifies CASSLASGLHSPLHF.

V usage is TRBV2 and J usage is TRBJ1-4; possible D gene TRBD1, 5 bases. This CDR3 region has 13 residues. The V and J ends lost 5 bases and 6 bases respectively, with 10 bases between them. The germline CDR1 and CDR2 sequences are SNHLY and FYNNEI. CDR3 region: CASSFDRDEKLFF. DNA of the CDR3: TGTGCCAGCAGTTTCGACAGAGATGAAAAACTGTTTTTT.

The chain uses TRBV7-9 and TRBJ2-1; 12 nucleotides match TRBD2. Germline CDR1 and CDR2: SEHNR and FQNEAQ (reference sequence). Germline trimming cut 7 bases from V and 4 bases from J; bases unmatched to any gene: 5. The CDR3 totals 15 residues. The CDR3 protein is CASTSGLAGYNEQFF. The DNA for the CDR3 is TGTGCCAGCACTAGTGGACTAGCGGGATACAATGAGCAGTTCTTC.